Only a few counts were recorded for the clone carrying this TCR beta chain. The authors prepared the TCRbeta library with unique molecular identifiers. From the PCR reads, TCRdb called clonotypes with MiXCR, one entry per CDR3 protein. The sample has a few hundred thousand distinct CDR3 sequences, roughly a tenth seen once. The data originate from a study of T-cell reconstitution after alpha-beta-depleted transplantation in children. This CDR3 is 14 amino acids long. V gave up 4 bases and J gave up 1 base, with 10 bases separating them. Per the germline V gene, CDR1 is MGHRA and CDR2 is YSYEKL. The source was PBMCs from the stem cell graft donor, collected from the stem cell graft. This sequence was found in a human donor who donated a stem cell graft to a child with acute myeloid leukemia. V and J are TRBV4-1 and TRBJ1-1; no reliable D call. The DNA for the CDR3 is TGCGCCAGCAGCCCCCGGGGTGAGAACACTGAAGCTTTCTTT. Translation: CASSPRGENTEAFF.